This TCR beta chain stems from a study of blood T cell repertoires in COVID-19. Study background: The samples span acute and convalescent COVID-19 from the United States, Italy and Spain. PBMCs, B-cell-depleted T cells, or T cells were the source of the cDNA or gDNA that made up the material.

The protocol was immunoSEQ multiplex PCR, while the TCRdb copy is restricted to in-frame clones and leaves out a portion. The repertoire consists of approximately 140,000 clones, with just over 85% occurring once and the leading ten covering approximately 8.2%. This CDR3 has 14 residues. V dropped 4 bases and J dropped 14; count of bases not matched to a gene: 10. Looked up from germline, CDR1 is LNHDA and CDR2 is SQIVND (reference sequence). This chain links TRBV19 with TRBJ1-6, with 8 bases matching TRBD1. Sample: peripheral blood. The receptor's source is a woman aged 60-75 years with acute or convalescent COVID-19. The CDR3 sequence: CASSTQGAGGTLHF. In DNA form, the CDR3 reads TGTGCCAGTAGTACGCAGGGGGCCGGGGGGACCCTCCACTTT.